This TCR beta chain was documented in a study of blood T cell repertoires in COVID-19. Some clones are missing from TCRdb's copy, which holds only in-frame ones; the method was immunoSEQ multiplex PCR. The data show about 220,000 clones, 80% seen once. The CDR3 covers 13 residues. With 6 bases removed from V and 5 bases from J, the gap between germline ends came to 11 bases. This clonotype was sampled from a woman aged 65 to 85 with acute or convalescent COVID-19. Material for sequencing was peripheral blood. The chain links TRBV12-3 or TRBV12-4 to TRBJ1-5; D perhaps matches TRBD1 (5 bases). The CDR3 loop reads CASSFDSHQPQHF. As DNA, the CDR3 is TGTGCCAGCAGCTTCGACAGTCATCAGCCCCAGCATTTT.